Shown below are 2 T cell receptor beta chains from a single sample sequenced in a study of breast tumors, draining lymph nodes, adjacent tissues. TCRdb analysed the multiplex PCR reads with MiXCR anew, one entry per CDR3 protein. Of about 60,000 distinct CDR3 sequences listed, approximately 54% are singletons. Sequencing was carried out using breast tumor tissue. The receptors shown here come from a female donor with breast cancer. Some clones in this sample may be carry-over from other donors' samples.

This chain connects TRBV7-2 to TRBJ2-7; possible D gene TRBD1, 6 bases. Trimming left V 1 base short and J 0 bases short, with 16 bases between. Germline CDR1 SGHTA, CDR2 FQGNSA. The CDR3 is 17 residues long. Here the CDR3 DNA reads TGTGCCAGCAGCTTAGGGGTCCGGGACAAGAGCTCCTACGAGCAGTACTTC. It yields the protein CASSLGVRDKSSYEQYF.

This clonotype was detected ten times or more. This chain uses TRBV28 with TRBJ1-3; 7 nucleotides line up with TRBD1. Germline CDR1 MDHEN, CDR2 SYDVKM. The CDR3 is 15 amino acids. The ends lost 7 bases at V and 2 bases at J; junction bases unmatched: 8. CDR3: CASTPGGGTGNTIYF. The CDR3 DNA follows: TGTGCCAGCACCCCAGGGGGAGGCACTGGAAACACCATATATTTT.